The 24 T cell receptor beta chains given below trace back to one sample, sequenced in a study of T-cell memory formation after mild COVID-19. TCRdb reanalysed the 5' RACE reads using MiXCR and keeps one entry per CDR3 protein. The data hold 380,000 or so distinct CDR3 sequences, with about an eighth observed a single time. The specimen was PBMCs or a T cell subset sorted from them (not recorded which). The receptors were sampled from a man aged 18 to 30 who had mild COVID-19 (a few samples of this study predate the infection). Cell type and time point are not known.

V is TRBV14 and J is TRBJ2-3; D uncertain. CDR3 length equals 17 residues. Trimming cost V 0 bases and J 1 base, with 14 bases left between them. CDR1 is SGHDN, CDR2 FVKESK, per germline. The CDR3 here is CASSQDHFSGGTDTQYF. The CDR3 bases are TGTGCCAGCAGCCAAGACCATTTTAGTGGGGGCACAGATACGCAGTATTTT. The whole variable domain, filled in from reference TRBV14 and TRBJ2-3, reads EAGVTQFPSHSVIEKGQTVTLRCDPISGHDNLYWYRRVMGKEIKFLLHFVKESKQDESGMPNNRFLAERTGGTYSTLKVQPAELEDSGVYFCASSQDHFSGGTDTQYFGPGTRLTVL.

This clonotype was recorded many times. This chain uses TRBV6-4 with TRBJ2-3; the match to TRBD2 covers 8 bases. Trimming took 2 bases from V and 0 from J; bases not matched to a gene: 1. Germline CDR1 reads MRHNA; CDR2 reads SNTAGT. This CDR3 is 15 amino acids long. The CDR3 DNA reads as TGTGCCAGCAGTGACCGGGGGGGGAGCACAGATACGCAGTATTTT. The encoded protein is CASSDRGGSTDTQYF.

This clonotype was seen more than once but under ten times. The chain joins TRBV18 to TRBJ2-4, with D perhaps matching TRBD1 or TRBD2 (5 bases each). The CDR3 is 11 amino acids. Germline V CDR1 and CDR2: KGHSH, LQKENI. Trimming took 3 bases from V and 14 from J, leaving 11 bases between them. The CDR3 loop reads CASSPPGRKYF. CDR3 nucleotides: TGTGCCAGCTCACCGCCGGGACGCAAGTACTTC.

This chain connects TRBV7-2 to TRBJ1-2; TRBD1 is a possible D gene (5 bases). Per germline, CDR1 SGHTA and CDR2 FQGNSA. Trimming left V 5 bases short and J 5 bases short, with 18 bases between. The CDR3 has 15 residues. The CDR3 coding sequence is TGTGCCAGCAGCGCCACCAGGGATTCCTCTTATGGCTACACCTTC. This translates into CASSATRDSSYGYTF.

The chain joins TRBV5-1 to TRBJ2-1; 10 positions match TRBD2. V lost 4 bases, J lost 5 bases, and 6 bases stayed unmatched. The CDR3 sequence is 15 residues long. CDR1 and CDR2 from the germline V gene are SGHRS and YFSETQ. CDR3 region: CASSETSGHNNEQFF. In DNA, the CDR3 is TGCGCCAGCAGCGAGACTAGCGGGCACAACAATGAGCAGTTCTTC.

This clonotype was detected only a few times. V and J are TRBV4-1 and TRBJ1-3; 7 nucleotides match TRBD1. V lost 3 bases and J lost 2; bases outside the gene matches: 4. The CDR3 length is 15 residues. CDR1 MGHRA and CDR2 YSYEKL come from the germline V gene. CDR3 bases: TGCGCCAGCAGCCACCCCGGGACAGCTGGAAACACCATATATTTT. Protein: CASSHPGTAGNTIYF.

CDR3: CASGPGQGYEQYF. In DNA form, the CDR3 reads TGTGCCAGCGGCCCGGGACAGGGTTACGAGCAGTACTTC. The chain uses TRBV6-4 and TRBJ2-7; 9 nucleotides align to TRBD1. The germline gives CDR1 MRHNA, CDR2 SNTAGT. With V trimmed by 8 bases and J by 4 bases, 6 bases remained unmatched. The CDR3 runs 13 residues.

The DNA for the CDR3 is TGTGCCAGCAGCCGGTGGCCCCCGGCGTCCAGGGTGGACACTGAAGCTTTCTTT. Translated: CASSRWPPASRVDTEAFF. The V call is TRBV6-1, the J call TRBJ1-1; a possible D gene is TRBD1 (5 bases). V was trimmed by 6 bases and J by 3 bases, leaving 26 bases between them. The CDR3 loop spans 18 amino acids. Germline CDR1 reads MNHNS; CDR2 reads SASEGT.

The V and J genes are TRBV9 and TRBJ2-3; 8 bases are shared with TRBD1. The germline CDR1 and CDR2 sequences are SGDLS and YYNGEE. Trimming removed 0 bases from V and 9 bases from J; junction bases left unmatched: 9. The CDR3 runs to 15 residues. CDR3 sequence reads: CASSVGGGQGGTQYF. CDR3 nucleotides: TGTGCCAGCAGCGTAGGGGGTGGACAGGGCGGAACGCAGTATTTT.

This chain connects TRBV7-2 to TRBJ1-2; D unresolved. The CDR3 runs 13 residues. CDR1 and CDR2 from the germline V gene are SGHTA and FQGNSA. Trimming took 3 bases from V and 1 from J, leaving 6 bases between them. CDR3 bases: TGTGCCAGCAGCTTCAGTTATAACTATGGCTACACCTTC. Its translation is CASSFSYNYGYTF.

CDR3 DNA sequence: TGCAGTGCTAGAAATCTGTGGGACAGGGCGTACGAGCAGTACTTC. The encoded protein is CSARNLWDRAYEQYF. This rearrangement joins TRBV20-1 to TRBJ2-7; TRBD1 aligns across 9 bases. The CDR3 length is 15 residues. Trimming cost V 2 bases and J 4 bases; bases outside gene matches: 9. Germline CDR1 is DFQATT and CDR2 is SNEGSKA (reference sequence).

The chain links TRBV7-9 to TRBJ1-2; weak D call: TRBD1 (6 bases). The CDR3 runs 16 residues. The germline gives CDR1 SEHNR, CDR2 FQNEAQ (reference sequence). Trimming left V 3 bases short and J 0 bases short, with 14 bases between. The CDR3: CASSLVDRQANYGYTF. The CDR3 bases are TGTGCCAGCAGCTTGGTCGACAGGCAAGCTAACTATGGCTACACCTTC.

This sequence joins TRBV7-6 and TRBJ1-1; tentatively, D is TRBD1 (6 bases). The V end was cut by 5 bases, the J end by 0 bases, with 13 bases between. Germline values: CDR1 SGHVS, CDR2 FNYEAQ. The CDR3 spans 15 residues. The CDR3 nucleotides read TGTGCCAGCAGCAACCCGGACAGCCTGAACACTGAAGCTTTCTTT. It is translated as CASSNPDSLNTEAFF.

This sequence joins TRBV2 and TRBJ2-5; 7 bases align to TRBD2. The CDR3 spans 13 residues. Per germline, CDR1 SNHLY and CDR2 FYNNEI. Germline trimming cut 6 bases from V and 2 bases from J; bases unmatched to any gene: 3. CDR3 protein: CASSGSGQETQYF. The CDR3 nucleotides read TGTGCCAGCAGCGGTAGCGGGCAAGAGACCCAGTACTTC. Drawing the rest from reference TRBV2 and TRBJ2-5, the complete variable domain is EPEVTQTPSHQVTQMGQEVILRCVPISNHLYFYWYRQILGQKVEFLVSFYNNEISEKSEIFDDQFSVERPDGSNFTLKIRSTKLEDSAMYFCASSGSGQETQYFGPGTRLLVL.

The rearrangement joins TRBV15 to TRBJ1-1; D is unclear. The CDR3 runs 15 residues. Per germline, CDR1 LNHNV and CDR2 YYDKDF (reference sequence). V was trimmed by 4 bases and J by 4 bases, leaving 16 bases between them. CDR3 sequence (DNA): TGTGCCACCAGCACATATGTTGGATTACTCACTGAAGCTTTCTTT. Translating gives CATSTYVGLLTEAFF. Full variable domain (missing parts from reference TRBV15 and TRBJ1-1): DAMVIQNPRYQVTQFGKPVTLSCSQTLNHNVMYWYQQKSSQAPKLLFHYYDKDFNNEADTPDNFQSRRPNTSFCFLDIRSPGLGDTAMYLCATSTYVGLLTEAFFGQGTRLTVV.

This clonotype turned up a few times. The chain has TRBV18 and TRBJ2-7, with D uncertain. This CDR3 has 14 amino acids. V was trimmed by 0 bases and J by 2 bases, leaving 8 bases between them. Per the germline V gene, CDR1 is KGHSH and CDR2 is LQKENI. The CDR3 protein is CASSPPVSTYEQYF. CDR3 coding DNA: TGTGCCAGCTCACCACCGGTCTCAACCTACGAGCAGTACTTC.

This clonotype came up a few times. This chain joins TRBV4-3 and TRBJ1-5; D remains ambiguous. The CDR3 has 16 amino acids. V was trimmed by 0 bases and J by 0 bases, leaving 9 bases between them. Germline lookup yields CDR1 LGHNA and CDR2 YSLEER. Written as DNA, the CDR3 is TGCGCCAGCAGCCAAGATCTGGCAGGTAGCAATCAGCCCCAGCATTTT. This gives the protein CASSQDLAGSNQPQHF.

V is TRBV7-2 and J is TRBJ2-7; tentative D call: TRBD2 (6 bases). Germline CDR1 reads SGHTA; CDR2 reads FQGNSA. V was pared by 2 bases and J by 3 bases, with 17 bases between. The CDR3 consists of 16 residues. DNA for the CDR3: TGTGCCAGCAGCTTAAGGGTGGGTAGCGGCAACTACGAGCAGTACTTC. This codes for CASSLRVGSGNYEQYF.

This chain joins TRBV20-1 and TRBJ2-3; D is perhaps TRBD1 or TRBD2 (6 bases each). Germline V gene sequence: CDR1 DFQATT, CDR2 SNEGSKA (reference sequence). V gave up 3 bases and J gave up 5 bases, with 15 bases separating them. The CDR3 totals 14 residues. The CDR3 reads CSASGGTGGDTQYF. CDR3 in DNA: TGCAGTGCTAGCGGGGGCACCGGGGGAGATACGCAGTATTTT.

The chain is built from TRBV6-6 and TRBJ1-1, with a tentative D call TRBD1 (6 bases). Per the germline V gene, CDR1 is MNHNY and CDR2 is SVGAGI (reference sequence). The V gene lost 4 bases and the J gene lost 5 bases, with 11 bases spanning the gap. The CDR3 contains 13 residues. CDR3 DNA: TGTGCCAGCAGTTCGATACAGGGAACTGAAGCTTTCTTT. Encoded protein: CASSSIQGTEAFF.

This clonotype showed up many times. J is TRBJ2-2 and V is TRBV5-1; 10 bases align to TRBD2. CDR3 length: 14 amino acids. With 3 bases clipped from V and 4 bases from J, the junction kept 0 bases outside the gene matches. CDR1 and CDR2 from the germline V gene are SGHRS and YFSETQ. The CDR3, as DNA: TGCGCCAGCAGCTGGACTAGCGGCACCGGGGAGCTGTTTTTT. It encodes CASSWTSGTGELFF.

The chain carries TRBV20-1 and TRBJ2-1; D might be TRBD1 (6 bases). This CDR3 comprises 16 residues. Germline lookup yields CDR1 DFQATT and CDR2 SNEGSKA (reference sequence). The ends were cut back, 3 bases at V and 5 bases at J, with 20 bases in the middle. CDR3 in amino acids: CSASLSRGGGDNEQFF. As DNA, the CDR3 is TGCAGTGCTAGCCTATCCAGGGGTGGAGGTGACAATGAGCAGTTCTTC.

This clonotype was detected a few times. The chain employs TRBV2 and TRBJ1-6, with TRBD1 matching over 10 bases. The CDR3 is 14 amino acids. Per germline, CDR1 SNHLY and CDR2 FYNNEI. V trimming: 8 bases; J trimming: 7 bases; junction bases outside the gene matches: 5. CDR3: CASETGQGNSPLHF. In DNA form, the CDR3 reads TGTGCCAGCGAAACGGGACAGGGGAATTCACCCCTCCACTTT.

The gene calls are TRBV20-1 and TRBJ2-1, with D perhaps matching TRBD2 (6 bases). The V gene's germline CDR1 is DFQATT and CDR2 SNEGSKA (reference sequence). The CDR3 consists of 15 residues. Trimming left V 4 bases short and J 0 bases short, with 13 bases between. CDR3 protein: CSAKLRGSSYNEQFF. The CDR3 nucleotides read TGCAGTGCTAAACTTCGGGGGAGCTCCTACAATGAGCAGTTCTTC.